This T cell receptor beta chain is from a study of vaccination effects on CD4 cells after COVID-19. Study-wide background: Expansion of antigen-specific CD4+ T cells with viral peptide pools was carried out by the ViraFEST assay before sequencing. Post-vaccine specimens arrived a median 72 days past the second dose.

Whole-study results and caveats: By a late point after vaccination, infection- and vaccine-induced clones had shrunk markedly through clonal contraction.

In regard to this clone: The antigen is not known.

Investigators separated out CD4+ T cells once approximately 11 days of culture had passed. Participants were given two doses of BNT162b2 or mRNA-1273 vaccine. Vaccine recipients lacked prior SARS-CoV-2 infection and had negative nucleocapsid antibodies. V lost 7 bases, J lost 0 bases, and 10 bases lay in between. The CDR3 is made up of 14 amino acids. From germline, CDR1 is MNHEY and CDR2 SVGAGI. Assay used: immunoSEQ multiplex PCR; TCRdb lists only in-frame clones, some missing. The sample has approximately 47,000 clones, less than 85% seen once. The material sequenced was CD4+ T cells from PBMCs cultured without peptide, taken after COVID-19 vaccination. The rearrangement links TRBV6-5 to TRBJ1-3, with no clear D. The TCR originated in a human donor who received a COVID-19 vaccine. CDR3 sequence: CASTTRSSGNTIYF. CDR3 bases: TGTGCCAGCACCACGAGAAGCTCTGGAAACACCATATATTTT.